The rows below give T cell receptor beta chains drawn from one sample of a study of spatial heterogeneity in lung cancer. Each CDR3 protein is one row after TCRdb ran MiXCR on the 5' RACE reads. The data show under 30,000 distinct CDR3 sequences, roughly 6% seen once. The sample was PBMCs, taken at follow-up. The receptors stem from a male donor with early-stage non-small cell lung cancer. CDR3s include the opening cysteine and the closing phenylalanine or tryptophan. A D gene is named only where the DNA matches it firmly. Rows may omit the clone size; those that give it use once, few, many or a size class.

j_call d_call v_call clone_size cdr3_nt cdr3_aa
TRBJ2-5 - TRBV2 many TGTGCCAGCAGTGTGGGATTCGGGGAGACCCAGTACTTC CASSVGFGETQYF
TRBJ2-2 - TRBV3-1 many TGTGCCAGCAGCCAAGTTAGGACAAAGAACACCGGGGAGCTGTTTTTT CASSQVRTKNTGELFF
TRBJ1-6 - TRBV6-6 many TGTGCCAGCAGTCGGAGTTCGAGCAATTCACCCCTCCACTTT CASSRSSSNSPLHF
TRBJ2-1 TRBD2 TRBV7-9 few TGTGCCAGCAAATTAGCGGGAGGGCCCTTAAATGAGCAGTTCTTC CASKLAGGPLNEQFF
TRBJ2-3 TRBD2 TRBV4-3 many TGCGCCAGCAGCCAAGAGGGGGCTAGCGGGCTTAGCACAGATACGCAGTATTTT CASSQEGASGLSTDTQYF
TRBJ2-3 TRBD2 TRBV29-1 many TGCAGCGTTTTGGGGGTAGCGGGAGGTGCAGATACGCAGTATTTT CSVLGVAGGADTQYF
TRBJ1-2 - TRBV10-3 - TGTGCCATCAGTGAACGAGGGACGAGCTATGGCTACACCTTC CAISERGTSYGYTF
TRBJ2-1 - TRBV7-6 many TGTGCCAGCAGCTTAGTTCGCGGGACCTACAATGAGCAGTTCTTC CASSLVRGTYNEQFF
TRBJ2-1 TRBD2 TRBV11-1 - TGTGCCAGCAGCTTAGCGTGGGTAGCGGGGTCCAATGAGCAGTTCTTC CASSLAWVAGSNEQFF
TRBJ2-2 - TRBV4-2 many TGTGCCAGCAGCCAAGGTAGCAGGGCGGTCACCGGGGAGCTGTTTTTT CASSQGSRAVTGELFF
TRBJ1-1 TRBD1 TRBV2 many TGTGCCTGTACAGGGGGCACTGAAGCTTTCTTT CACTGGTEAFF
TRBJ1-2 TRBD1 TRBV5-4 many TGTGCCAGCAAAGGGACAGGGGTATTGATTGGTCGTGGCTACACCTTC CASKGTGVLIGRGYTF
TRBJ2-7 - TRBV11-2 - TGTGCCAGCAGCCCTCTACGTTGGACAGACTCCTACGAGCAGTACTTC CASSPLRWTDSYEQYF
TRBJ2-1 - TRBV24-1 many TGTGCCACCAGTGATTTCCCCCGGGGAGAAAATGAGCAGTTCTTC CATSDFPRGENEQFF
TRBJ2-4 - TRBV5-8 - TGTGCCAGCAGCTTGGTGGGGCACAGCCTAGCCAAAAACATTCAGTACTTC CASSLVGHSLAKNIQYF
TRBJ2-2 - TRBV7-9 many TGTGCCAGCAGCCAAGGATGGGAGACCGGGGAGCTGTTTTTT CASSQGWETGELFF
TRBJ2-7 - TRBV4-3 many TGCGCCAGCAGCCAAGAGGGGGGATACGAGCAGTACTTC CASSQEGGYEQYF
TRBJ1-1 - TRBV7-9 few TGTGCCAGCAGCTTTTTGCCGTCTACTGAAGCTTTCTTT CASSFLPSTEAFF
TRBJ2-1 - TRBV19 many TGTGCCAGTACCGCCCTGATAGGAGGGTACAATGAGCAGTTCTTC CASTALIGGYNEQFF
TRBJ2-2 - TRBV2 many TGTGCCAGCAGTGAAGTTGGGCAGGACACCGGGGAGCTGTTTTTT CASSEVGQDTGELFF
TRBJ1-2 - TRBV3-1 many TGTGCCAGCAGCCAAGGGACAGAAACCTTATATGGCTACACCTTC CASSQGTETLYGYTF
TRBJ2-5 TRBD2 TRBV7-2 many TGTGCCAGCATCGCCGGGACGGGAGGAGAGACCCAGTACTTC CASIAGTGGETQYF
TRBJ1-4 TRBD1 TRBV4-2 - TGTGCCAGCAGCCAAGGGGGACAGGGGGCCGAAAAACTGTTTTTT CASSQGGQGAEKLFF
TRBJ1-2 - TRBV3-1 many TGTGCCAGCAGCCAAGTTACAGGAGATGGCTACACCTTC CASSQVTGDGYTF
TRBJ1-5 - TRBV6-5 - TGTGCCAGCAGTTACCAGGGTAATCAGCCCCAGCATTTT CASSYQGNQPQHF
TRBJ1-1 - TRBV6-2/TRBV6-3 many TGTGCCAGCAGTTCACAGGGCCTGAACACTGAAGCTTTCTTT CASSSQGLNTEAFF
TRBJ2-1 - TRBV29-1 many TGCAGCGTTGAAGTCGGGGCTGCCAATGAGCAGTTCTTC CSVEVGAANEQFF
TRBJ2-5 - TRBV11-2 many TGTGCCAGCAGCTTAGGAGGAGGGGTTAGAGAGACCCAGTACTTC CASSLGGGVRETQYF
TRBJ1-5 - TRBV7-9 many TGTGCCAGCAGCTTAGAATATCAGCCCCAGCATTTT CASSLEYQPQHF
TRBJ2-7 - TRBV5-1 many TGCGCCAGCAGCTCCCGGGTCTCCTACGAGCAGTACTTC CASSSRVSYEQYF
TRBJ2-5 TRBD1 TRBV24-1 few TGTGCCACGGCACAGGGGGTAAAATCAGAAGAGACCCAGTACTTC CATAQGVKSEETQYF
TRBJ1-1 - TRBV12-3/TRBV12-4 many TGTGCCAGCAGTGTACTCCAGGGAAAAGCTTTCTTT CASSVLQGKAFF
TRBJ1-2 - TRBV7-3 few TGTGCCAGCAGCTTAACCCCAGCAGGGACGAACTATGGCTACACCTTC CASSLTPAGTNYGYTF
TRBJ1-3 - TRBV27 many TGTGCCAGCAGTCTGACAGGCTACGGAAACACCATATATTTT CASSLTGYGNTIYF
TRBJ1-5 - TRBV30 many TGTGCCTGGAGTGGTACGGGCGGTGGGAATCAGCCCCAGCATTTT CAWSGTGGGNQPQHF
TRBJ1-1 TRBD1 TRBV15 - TGTGCCACCAGCAGAGGGACAGGGGGCCACACTGAAGCTTTCTTT CATSRGTGGHTEAFF
TRBJ1-2 - TRBV28 many TGTGCCAGCATCCTTTCTGGGTCCTACTATGGCTACACCTTC CASILSGSYYGYTF
TRBJ1-6 TRBD1 TRBV7-3 few TGTGCCAGCAGCCTCGGGACAGGGCCTAATTCACCCCTCCACTTT CASSLGTGPNSPLHF
TRBJ2-4 TRBD2 TRBV29-1 many TGCAGCGTAGGGGAGGGATCCAAAAACATTCAGTACTTC CSVGEGSKNIQYF
TRBJ1-1 - TRBV2 many TGTGCCAGCAGGGTCTGGACCAGGACTGAAGCTTTCTTT CASRVWTRTEAFF
TRBJ2-5 TRBD2 TRBV3-1 - TGTGCCAGCAGCCCCGGGCTAGCGGGGTGGGAGACCCAGTACTTC CASSPGLAGWETQYF
TRBJ1-1 - TRBV7-6 many TGTGCCAGCAGCTTAGCGTCGGGGGCAGACACTGAAGCTTTCTTT CASSLASGADTEAFF
TRBJ2-7 - TRBV11-3 - TGTGCCAGCAGCAACCGCCCATTCCTACGAGCCCCCAACGAGCAGTACTTC CASSNRPFLRAPNEQYF
TRBJ1-1 - TRBV18 many TGTGCCAGCTCACCAACCAGGCAGATCCCCACTGAAGCTTTCTTT CASSPTRQIPTEAFF
TRBJ2-7 - TRBV5-1 - TGCGCCAGCAGCTTGGCCATCTCGGCAGGCTCCTACGAGCAGTACTTC CASSLAISAGSYEQYF
TRBJ2-3 - TRBV9 - TGTGCCAGCAGCTTAGACCCCCGAGATACGCAGTATTTT CASSLDPRDTQYF
TRBJ2-3 - TRBV7-9 many TGTGCCAGCAGCCCCGTAGGCGCGGGCACAGATACGCAGTATTTT CASSPVGAGTDTQYF
TRBJ2-1 TRBD2 TRBV10-3 - TGTGCCATCAGTGATTTGTTACGGGGGGATGAGCAGTTCTTC CAISDLLRGDEQFF
TRBJ2-3 TRBD1 TRBV28 many TGTGCCAGCAGTTTAATACAGGGGGCTTCAGATACGCAGTATTTT CASSLIQGASDTQYF
TRBJ2-2 - TRBV27 many TGTGCCAGCAAAGAGGGGACCGGGGAGCTGTTTTTT CASKEGTGELFF
TRBJ2-5 TRBD2 TRBV5-1 few TGCGCCAGCAGCTTGGGAGCCAGCGGGGGCCGCACCCAGTACTTC CASSLGASGGRTQYF